The 19 T cell receptor beta chains given below trace back to one sample, sequenced in a study of blood T cell repertoires in COVID-19. Here immunoSEQ multiplex PCR was the method, and the copy in TCRdb shows in-frame clones only, minus some. The table shows around 120,000 clones, with 65% to 75% occurring only once. Material for sequencing was peripheral blood. These receptor sequences come from an elderly man with acute or convalescent COVID-19.

V gene TRBV28 combines with J gene TRBJ2-1; 10 nucleotides agree with TRBD2. Germline CDR1 is MDHEN and CDR2 is SYDVKM. This CDR3 contains 17 residues. The V gene end was trimmed by 6 bases and the J gene end by 7 bases; junction bases not matched to a gene: 15. In DNA form, the CDR3 reads TGTGCCAGCAGCCCCCTGCGTCTAGCGGGAGTCGATAATGAGCAGTTCTTC. Translation: CASSPLRLAGVDNEQFF.

CDR3 nucleotide sequence: TGTGCCAGCAGCTTAGGGGCCCGTAGCTATGGCTACACCTTC. Translated: CASSLGARSYGYTF. The V call is TRBV7-8, the J call TRBJ1-2, with D uncertain. The CDR3 spans 14 residues. The V gene lost 1 base and the J gene lost 4 bases, with 10 bases spanning the gap. CDR1 and CDR2 (germline): SGHVS, FQNEAQ.

The V call is TRBV28, the J call TRBJ1-5; D perhaps matches TRBD1 (6 bases). Germline loops: CDR1 MDHEN, CDR2 SYDVKM. The CDR3 extends over 14 amino acids. Trimming took 6 bases from V and 3 from J, leaving 12 bases between them. For the CDR3, the DNA is TGTGCCAGCAGGGGGGCGATTTACAATCAGCCCCAGCATTTT. Translating gives CASRGAIYNQPQHF.

The chain couples TRBV12-5 to TRBJ1-1; no reliable D call. V was pared by 4 bases and J by 10 bases, with 19 bases between. Germline-derived CDR1 and CDR2 are LGHNT and FRNRAP. The CDR3 length is 14 residues. As DNA, the CDR3 is TGTGCTAGTGGTTCCTCGGTCGCGCTGAGTGGAGCTTTCTTT. Amino acid sequence: CASGSSVALSGAFF.

The genes are TRBV5-1 and TRBJ2-3; D uncertain. Trimming took 3 bases from V and 0 from J, leaving 11 bases between them. The length of the CDR3 is 15 residues. The germline CDR1 and CDR2 sequences are SGHRS and YFSETQ. CDR3 DNA sequence: TGCGCCAGCAGCTACAGACCCAGTAGCACAGATACGCAGTATTTT. Translating gives CASSYRPSSTDTQYF.

The chain joins TRBV5-1 to TRBJ2-6, with D perhaps TRBD1 (6 bases). The length of the CDR3 is 15 residues. Germline V gene data show CDR1 as SGHRS and CDR2 as YFSETQ. Trimming took off 0 bases at V and 2 bases at J, with 6 bases between the two ends. Here the CDR3 DNA reads TGCGCCAGCAGCTTGGGACAGGCTGGGGCCAACGTCCTGACTTTC. It yields the protein CASSLGQAGANVLTF.

This chain connects TRBV29-1 to TRBJ2-1, with D uncertain. The CDR3 is made up of 9 amino acids. Germline CDR1 and CDR2: SQVTM and ANQGSEA. V lost 4 bases to trimming and J lost 9 bases, with 4 bases between them. Here the CDR3 reads CSVAPEQFF. The CDR3 coding sequence is TGCAGCGTTGCTCCTGAGCAGTTCTTC.

This clone appeared a single time. The chain recombines TRBV4-3 with TRBJ1-3; D remains ambiguous. Germline V gene sequence: CDR1 LGHNA, CDR2 YSLEER. This CDR3 comprises 15 residues. V was cut by 1 base and J by 2 bases, with 9 bases left in between. In DNA, the CDR3 is TGCGCCAGCAGCCAAGTCACAGTGGCTGGAAACACCATATATTTT. Translating it yields CASSQVTVAGNTIYF.

This clone was seen only once. The rearrangement joins TRBV5-1 to TRBJ2-3; 14 bases fit TRBD2. V trimming: 4 bases; J trimming: 3 bases; junction bases outside the gene matches: 4. Germline CDR1 and CDR2: SGHRS and YFSETQ. The CDR3 is 16 amino acids. CDR3 DNA sequence: TGCGCCAGCAGCGCCCGACTAGCGGGGGGGACAGATACGCAGTATTTT. Its protein is CASSARLAGGTDTQYF.

In its sample, this clone was seen once. This chain connects TRBV5-1 to TRBJ2-3; TRBD2 might be the D (6 bases). The germline V gene encodes CDR1 SGHRS and CDR2 YFSETQ. This CDR3 is 14 amino acids long. V was clipped by 7 bases and J by 5 bases, with 17 bases between them. This CDR3 is CASSVAAHGDTQYF. The CDR3 nucleotides read TGCGCCAGCTCCGTAGCGGCTCACGGAGATACGCAGTATTTT.

This clone has a single count. The chain employs TRBV28 and TRBJ1-2, with a tentative D call TRBD1 (5 bases). V lost 4 bases and J 7 bases, leaving 10 bases between the germline ends. The CDR3 has 12 residues. From germline, CDR1 is MDHEN and CDR2 SYDVKM. CDR3 DNA: TGTGCCAGCAGTTCTCAGGGTTTTGGCTACACCTTC. Translating gives CASSSQGFGYTF.

This clone was recorded only once. The J gene is TRBJ1-2, the V gene TRBV7-2; the D gene is possibly TRBD1 (5 bases). CDR1 and CDR2 from the germline V gene are SGHTA and FQGNSA. V lost 5 bases and J lost 7, with 14 bases in between. The CDR3 spans 13 residues. CDR3 DNA sequence: TGTGCCAGCAGCCCCCAGGGAGGAGGTGGCTACACCTTC. It translates to CASSPQGGGGYTF.

The chain employs TRBV2 and TRBJ2-7; D gene unclear. The V gene's germline CDR1 is SNHLY and CDR2 FYNNEI. V was clipped by 8 bases and J by 3 bases, with 8 bases between them. The CDR3 extends over 11 amino acids. The CDR3 region is CASQFNYEQYF. CDR3 sequence (DNA): TGTGCCAGCCAGTTTAACTACGAGCAGTACTTC.

To note about this clone: In the same sample, other DNA sequences code for this CDR3. The V call is TRBV6-6, the J call TRBJ2-2, with TRBD2 identical over 8 bases. J gave up 7 bases and V 0 bases, and 7 bases lay outside the gene matches. This CDR3 contains 16 residues. Germline values: CDR1 MNHNY, CDR2 SVGAGI (reference sequence). CDR3 amino acids: CASSYSIAGGFGELFF. CDR3 nucleotide sequence: TGTGCCAGCAGTTACTCGATTGCGGGAGGATTCGGGGAGCTGTTTTTT.

A note on this clone: This CDR3 is also generated by other DNA sequences in the sample. The chain links TRBV7-2 to TRBJ2-7; 7 nucleotides agree with TRBD1. Germline V gene data show CDR1 as SGHTA and CDR2 as FQGNSA. V lost 4 bases to trimming and J lost 5 bases; unmatched junction nucleotides: 11. This CDR3 has 15 residues. CDR3 nucleotide sequence: TGTGCCAGCAGCTCTACAGGGGCAACATTCAACGAGCAGTACTTC. As protein: CASSSTGATFNEQYF.

J is TRBJ2-3 and V is TRBV27; 8 bases line up with TRBD1. V shed 8 bases, J shed 6 bases, and the junction held 10 bases outside the gene matches. Germline V gives CDR1 MNHEY, CDR2 SMNVEV (reference sequence). The CDR3 is 14 amino acids. In DNA, the CDR3 is TGTGCCAGCTCTCCCGGGACAGGAGGTGATACGCAGTATTTT. It encodes CASSPGTGGDTQYF.

This clone was observed once. The rearrangement joins TRBV6-5 to TRBJ1-6, with TRBD1 as a possible D gene (5 bases). Trimming cost V 7 bases and J 14 bases, with 21 bases left between them. CDR3 size: 14 residues. CDR1 and CDR2 from the germline V gene are MNHEY and SVGAGI. The CDR3 region has the DNA TGTGCCAGCAAAGAGGGACTGAGGTTTTGGGCCCTCCACTTT. Translation gives CASKEGLRFWALHF.

This clone came up once. V and J are TRBV11-3 and TRBJ2-3; TRBD2 agrees at 12 bases. Germline V CDR1 and CDR2: SGHNT, YENEEA. V shed 0 bases, J shed 14 bases, and the junction held 9 bases outside the gene matches. This CDR3 comprises 15 residues. The CDR3 nucleotides read TGTGCCAGCAGCTTAGATCCCCCGCCTAGCGGGAGGGTGTATTTT. It codes for CASSLDPPPSGRVYF.

In regard to this clone: The same CDR3 arises from other DNA sequences in this sample as well. This chain uses TRBV3-1 (or the pseudogene TRBV3-2) with TRBJ2-7; the D is unclear. Deletions cut 3 bases from V and 3 bases from J, with 6 bases between. The CDR3 has 12 amino acids. Germline CDR1 and CDR2: LGHDT and YNNKEL (reference sequence). The CDR3 sequence is CASSQSNYEQYF. In nucleotides, the CDR3 is TGTGCCAGCAGCCAGTCAAACTACGAGCAGTACTTC.